The 19 T cell receptor beta chains presented below share a single source sample, sequenced in a study of neurological immune-mediated disorders. MiXCR, run by TCRdb on the 5' RACE reads, gives a single entry per CDR3 protein. The sample shows more than 25,000 distinct CDR3 sequences, roughly 3.7% of them seen only once. The sample consisted of CD4+ T cells from blood. These receptors were collected from a woman aged 40 to 50 in good health.

This clonotype was found many times. The J gene is TRBJ2-1, the V gene TRBV25-1; perhaps D is TRBD1 or TRBD2 (5 bases each). Trimming shortened V by 7 bases and J by 3 bases, and 16 bases separated the two germline ends. Germline V CDR1 and CDR2: MGHDK, SYGVNS. There are 15 residues in the CDR3. The CDR3 sequence: CASTSGTQNYNEQFF. CDR3 in DNA: TGTGCCAGCACATCCGGGACCCAGAACTACAATGAGCAGTTCTTC.

Relative to its sample, this clonotype is medium-sized. The chain links TRBV5-1 to TRBJ2-7, with TRBD2 identical over 10 bases. Per germline, CDR1 SGHRS and CDR2 YFSETQ. Trimming cost V 5 bases and J 6 bases; bases outside gene matches: 5. The CDR3 covers 13 residues. DNA of the CDR3: TGCGCCAGCAGAAGAGCGGGAGGGAGCGAGCAGTACTTC. It codes for CASRRAGGSEQYF.

Many counts were recorded for this clonotype. The gene calls are TRBV20-1 and TRBJ2-4; possible D gene TRBD1, 5 bases. V dropped 6 bases and J dropped 0 bases, with 9 bases sitting between them. Germline V gene data show CDR1 as DFQATT and CDR2 as SNEGSKA (reference sequence). This CDR3 is 13 amino acids long. CDR3 protein: CSASDIAKNIQYF. CDR3 DNA: TGCAGTGCCTCGGACATAGCCAAAAACATTCAGTACTTC.

This clonotype was recorded many times. V gene TRBV20-1 combines with J gene TRBJ2-3, with TRBD1 matching 10 bases. Germline trimming cut 4 bases from V and 1 base from J; bases unmatched to any gene: 5. From germline, CDR1 is DFQATT and CDR2 SNEGSKA (reference sequence). The CDR3 contains 15 residues. The chain's CDR3 is CSATQGQGGTDTQYF. In nucleotides, the CDR3 is TGCAGTGCTACCCAAGGACAGGGGGGCACAGATACGCAGTATTTT.

This clonotype was seen at least ten times. The chain uses TRBV6-1 and TRBJ1-5; no clear D gene. Germline lookup yields CDR1 MNHNS and CDR2 SASEGT. CDR3 length: 13 amino acids. Deletions cut 6 bases from V and 0 bases from J, with 6 bases between. The CDR3, as DNA: TGTGCCAGCAGGACGGTTAGCAATCAGCCCCAGCATTTT. It is translated as CASRTVSNQPQHF.

This clonotype is labeled as medium-sized. CDR3 in DNA: TGCAGTGCTCCACCGACTAGCGGCAGCACAGATACGCAGTATTTT. As protein: CSAPPTSGSTDTQYF. The chain couples TRBV20-1 to TRBJ2-3; 9 nucleotides agree with TRBD2. The CDR3 loop spans 15 amino acids. V shed 5 bases, J shed 0 bases, and the junction held 6 bases outside the gene matches. Germline CDR1 DFQATT, CDR2 SNEGSKA (reference sequence).

The table lists this clonotype with many counts. The V call is TRBV3-1, the J call TRBJ2-2, with unresolved D. Per germline, CDR1 LGHDT and CDR2 YNNKEL (reference sequence). CDR3 length equals 13 residues. With 4 bases removed from V and 2 bases from J, the gap between germline ends came to 5 bases. In DNA, the CDR3 is TGTGCCAGCAGCCGCGCAAACACCGGGGAGCTGTTTTTT. Encoded protein: CASSRANTGELFF. Variable domain in full (rest from reference TRBV3-1 and TRBJ2-2): DTAVSQTPKYLVTQMGNDKSIKCEQNLGHDTMYWYKQDSKKFLKIMFSYNNKELIINETVPNRFSPKSPDKAHLNLHINSLELGDSAVYFCASSRANTGELFFGEGSRLTVL.

This clonotype was detected many times. The CDR3 coding sequence is TGCGCCAGCAGCCCGGACAGTTCCCAATCCTATGGCTACACCTTC. This sequence encodes CASSPDSSQSYGYTF. This chain connects TRBV5-1 to TRBJ1-2; D perhaps matches TRBD1 (6 bases). Trimming pared 4 bases from V and 4 bases from J, leaving 17 bases between. Germline assignment: CDR1 SGHRS and CDR2 YFSETQ. This CDR3 has 15 residues.

This clonotype was seen at least ten times. The genes are TRBV4-2 and TRBJ1-3; 7 nucleotides align to TRBD1. The CDR3 loop spans 15 amino acids. After removal of 2 bases from V and 1 base from J, the junction contained 2 bases not matched to a gene. Germline CDR1 LGHNA, CDR2 YNFKEQ. The CDR3 is CASSQRDSSGNTIYF. The CDR3 DNA is TGTGCCAGCAGCCAAAGGGACAGTTCTGGAAACACCATATATTTT.

This clonotype was counted ten times or more. V and J are TRBV6-2 or TRBV6-3 and TRBJ1-5; D perhaps matches TRBD1 (5 bases). Germline lookup yields CDR1 MNHEY and CDR2 SVGEGT. The CDR3 contains 14 residues. Deletions cut 5 bases from V and 1 base from J, with 9 bases between. CDR3 DNA: TGTGCCAGCAGTAAGACAGAAAGCAATCAGCCCCAGCATTTT. Its protein is CASSKTESNQPQHF.

This clonotype was seen many times. This chain uses TRBV5-1 with TRBJ2-1; 10 nucleotides agree with TRBD2. Per germline, CDR1 SGHRS and CDR2 YFSETQ. J was trimmed by 3 bases and V by 5 bases; bases with no gene match: 8. The CDR3 covers 16 residues. The CDR3 nucleotides are TGCGCCAGCAGTCCTAGCGGGAGTACGTTCTACAATGAGCAGTTCTTC. This sequence encodes CASSPSGSTFYNEQFF. Based on the CDR3 plus reference TRBV5-1 and TRBJ2-1, the full variable domain is KAGVTQTPRYLIKTRGQQVTLSCSPISGHRSVSWYQQTPGQGLQFLFEYFSETQRNKGNFPGRFSGRQFSNSRSEMNVSTLELGDSALYLCASSPSGSTFYNEQFFGPGTRLTVL.

This clonotype has at least ten counts. V and J are TRBV5-1 and TRBJ2-3, with TRBD2 matching 9 bases. Germline values: CDR1 SGHRS, CDR2 YFSETQ. The CDR3 is 15 residues long. The ends lost 6 bases at V and 4 bases at J; junction bases unmatched: 9. The CDR3 sequence is CASKTWSGGPDTQYF. CDR3 coding DNA: TGCGCCAGCAAGACTTGGAGCGGGGGGCCAGATACGCAGTATTTT.

This clonotype was seen repeatedly, ten times or more. V usage is TRBV10-2 and J usage is TRBJ2-5; a weak D match, TRBD1 (6 bases). The CDR3 has 15 amino acids. Deletions cut 6 bases from V and 2 bases from J, with 16 bases between. Germline values: CDR1 WSHSY, CDR2 SAAADI. The CDR3 reads CASRPARGGQETQYF. CDR3 DNA sequence: TGCGCCAGCAGACCCGCCCGAGGGGGACAAGAGACCCAGTACTTC.

In its sample, this clonotype is medium-sized (0.01 to 0.1%). The V gene is TRBV20-1, the J gene TRBJ1-2; D unresolved. Trimming cost V 5 bases and J 4 bases, with 11 bases left between them. The CDR3 sequence is 12 residues long. The V gene's germline CDR1 is DFQATT and CDR2 SNEGSKA (reference sequence). This CDR3 is CSALDGVYGYTF. In nucleotides, the CDR3 is TGCAGTGCTCTGGACGGTGTCTATGGCTACACCTTC.

This clonotype was observed at least ten times. The CDR3 sequence is CASSQDLGNGGYTF. In DNA, the CDR3 is TGTGCCAGCAGCCAAGATCTGGGAAATGGAGGCTACACCTTC. V usage is TRBV3-1 and J usage is TRBJ1-2; the D is unclear. The V gene lost 0 bases and the J gene lost 8 bases, with 13 bases spanning the gap. This CDR3 has 14 residues. Germline values: CDR1 LGHDT, CDR2 YNNKEL (reference sequence).

The table lists this clonotype with many counts. The genes are TRBV3-1 and TRBJ1-3; D unresolved. Looked up from germline, CDR1 is LGHDT and CDR2 is YNNKEL (reference sequence). This CDR3 is built from 13 residues. V lost 1 base, J lost 4 bases, and 5 bases lay in between. The CDR3 bases are TGTGCCAGCAGCCAAGTTTGGGGAAACACCATATATTTT. This gives the protein CASSQVWGNTIYF. Supplemented by reference TRBV3-1 and TRBJ1-3, the full variable domain reads DTAVSQTPKYLVTQMGNDKSIKCEQNLGHDTMYWYKQDSKKFLKIMFSYNNKELIINETVPNRFSPKSPDKAHLNLHINSLELGDSAVYFCASSQVWGNTIYFGEGSWLTVV.

This clonotype showed up many times. The chain couples TRBV20-1 to TRBJ2-1; 7 bases map to TRBD2. CDR1 is DFQATT, CDR2 SNEGSKA, per germline (reference sequence). V was clipped by 5 bases and J by 3 bases; unmatched bases: 10. CDR3 length: 15 residues. Here the CDR3 reads CSAPLSGRGYNEQFF. The DNA for the CDR3 is TGCAGTGCTCCCCTCTCGGGGAGGGGCTACAATGAGCAGTTCTTC.

There are many counts of this clonotype. The chain carries TRBV20-1 and TRBJ2-3; 10 positions match TRBD1. CDR1 and CDR2 (germline): DFQATT, SNEGSKA (reference sequence). The CDR3 loop spans 17 amino acids. With 0 bases clipped from V and 2 bases from J, the junction kept 8 bases outside the gene matches. CDR3 DNA sequence: TGCAGTGCTAGAGACCCCAGGACAGGGGGATACACAGATACGCAGTATTTT. This encodes CSARDPRTGGYTDTQYF.

In this sample, this clonotype turned up many times. V gene TRBV29-1 combines with J gene TRBJ1-5; TRBD1 aligns across 8 bases. The CDR3 is made up of 13 amino acids. CDR1 is SQVTM and CDR2 is ANQGSEA in the germline V gene. Trimming at V came to 5 bases and at J to 5 bases, leaving 5 bases not matched to a gene. The CDR3 here is CSVKTGADQPQHF. CDR3 nucleotide sequence: TGCAGCGTTAAGACAGGGGCGGATCAGCCCCAGCATTTT.